Within the sample, the clone carrying this TCR delta chain is medium-sized (0.01 to 0.1%). TCRdb re-called the RT-PCR reads through CATT. The sample includes 850 to 1,100 delta-chain clones, 12% of them seen just once. This sample is drawn from a study of gamma-delta T cells after stem cell transplantation. J gave up 0 bases and V 3 bases, and 7 bases lay outside the gene matches. CDR3 length: 16 amino acids. Germline V CDR1 and CDR2: GEAIGNYY, EKD. The sample comprised gamma-delta T cells. The V gene is TRDV2, the J gene TRDJ1, with TRDD3 matching 9 bases. The sequence was collected from a human donor. It is not recorded whose cells these are; they may come from a transplant donor. Here the CDR3 reads CACDVLGDKYTDKLIF. The CDR3 region has the DNA TGTGCCTGTGACGTACTGGGGGACAAGTACACCGATAAACTCATCTTT.